This TCR beta chain was sequenced for a study of identical twins. Whole-study results and caveats: Modeled out-of-frame TCR alpha sharing in monozygotic twins fell below observed levels.

A universal primer site came from template switching; cDNA carried unique molecular identifiers. Via MiXCR, TCRdb re-called the 5' RACE reads, giving one row per CDR3 protein. The sample lists some 760,000 distinct CDR3 sequences, roughly 20% occurring once. Notes on this clonotype: Its matching antigen is unknown. An end of the junction differs from the germline gene, which may be a read error.

The germline V gene has CDR1 DFQATT and CDR2 SNEGSKA (reference sequence). The length of the CDR3 is 14 residues. The sample also formed part of further work on T cells expressing NK-cell markers. That source adds: Sorted CD3+CD56-NKG2C+, CD3+CD56+NKG2C+ and CD3+CD56+NKG2C- T cells supplied the TCR beta repertoires. Seven donors tested HCMV-seropositive and one tested seronegative among the eight sequenced.

Sequenced input: PBMCs. The gene calls are TRBV20-1 and TRBJ2-3, with D perhaps assigned TRBD1 or TRBD2 (5 bases each). This receptor was identified in a woman between 18 and 30 years old in good health. The CDR3 is CSATAGTYTDTRYF. CDR3 in DNA: TGCAGTGCTACGGCCGGGACGTACACAGATACGCGGTATTTT.